These 14 T cell receptor beta chains originate from one sample sequenced in a study of blood T cell repertoires in COVID-19. Generated by immunoSEQ multiplex PCR, the TCRdb table keeps only in-frame clones and is missing some. Among 95,000 to 100,000 clones listed, around 92% were seen once. The source material was peripheral blood. The receptors here all came from a man aged 50-59 years with active COVID-19.

The rearrangement joins TRBV28 to TRBJ1-5; D gene unclear. Germline-derived CDR1 and CDR2 are MDHEN and SYDVKM. The CDR3 is 12 residues long. V lost 1 base, J lost 7 bases, and 5 bases lay in between. DNA of the CDR3: TGTGCCAGCAGTTTATCCGTGCAGCCCCAGCATTTT. This sequence encodes CASSLSVQPQHF.

The chain combines TRBV7-8 with TRBJ2-7; D perhaps matches TRBD1 (5 bases). The CDR3 contains 13 residues. Germline V gene lookup returns CDR1 SGHVS and CDR2 FQNEAQ. With 5 bases removed from V and 6 bases from J, the gap between germline ends came to 14 bases. The CDR3 sequence is CASSLAEGVEQYF. The CDR3 DNA sequence: TGTGCCAGCAGCCTCGCCGAAGGGGTCGAGCAGTACTTC.

V is TRBV5-1 and J is TRBJ2-7; tentative D call: TRBD1 (5 bases). The CDR3 runs to 15 residues. V lost 3 bases and J 9 bases, leaving 22 bases between the germline ends. Per germline, CDR1 SGHRS and CDR2 YFSETQ. DNA for the CDR3: TGCGCCAGCAGCTCCCAGGGAATAGGTCCTACGAGGCAGTACTTC. Residues: CASSSQGIGPTRQYF.

The chain couples TRBV7-9 to TRBJ1-3; tentatively, D is TRBD1 (6 bases). Germline-derived CDR1 and CDR2 are SEHNR and FQNEAQ (reference sequence). The CDR3 has 16 amino acids. The germline V and J ends were trimmed by 2 bases and 0 bases, with 11 bases remaining between them. The CDR3, as DNA: TGTGCCAGCAGCTTAACGGACAGCACCTCTGGAAACACCATATATTTT. Amino acid sequence: CASSLTDSTSGNTIYF. Full variable domain (missing parts from reference TRBV7-9 and TRBJ1-3): DTGVSQNPRHKITKRGQNVTFRCDPISEHNRLYWYRQTLGQGPEFLTYFQNEAQLEKSRLLSDRFSAERPKGSFSTLEIQRTEQGDSAMYLCASSLTDSTSGNTIYFGEGSWLTVV.

Notes on this clone: Sequence at one end of the junction differs from germline and may be a read error. This chain uses TRBV19 with TRBJ2-1, with 9 bases that match TRBD1. Germline V gene data show CDR1 as LNHDA and CDR2 as SQIVND (reference sequence). The CDR3 is 13 residues long. The CDR3 spells CVSSRDRENEQFF. The CDR3 DNA follows: TGTGTCAGTAGTAGGGACAGGGAGAATGAGCAGTTCTTC.

V and J are TRBV6-6 and TRBJ1-2; D uncertain. Germline lookup yields CDR1 MNHNY and CDR2 SVGAGI (reference sequence). Trimming left V 10 bases short and J 0 bases short, with 15 bases between. The CDR3 covers 14 residues. The CDR3 sequence: CATATEGANYGYTF. DNA for the CDR3: TGTGCCACCGCAACCGAAGGAGCTAACTATGGCTACACCTTC.

V is TRBV3-1 (or the pseudogene TRBV3-2) and J is TRBJ2-7; 7 bases align to TRBD1. J gave up 0 bases and V 1 base, and 6 bases lay outside the gene matches. CDR1 LGHDT and CDR2 YNNKEL come from the germline V gene (reference sequence). This CDR3 contains 16 residues. The CDR3 nucleotides read TGTGCCAGCAGCCAAGTAGGGGGCGTGAGCTCCTACGAGCAGTACTTC. Encoded protein: CASSQVGGVSSYEQYF.

CDR3 protein: CASSLWGLAGGGEQYF. The CDR3 DNA follows: TGTGCCAGCAGTTTATGGGGACTAGCGGGAGGGGGCGAGCAGTACTTC. The chain couples TRBV28 to TRBJ2-7; 16 bases are shared with TRBD2. Trimming took 0 bases from V and 6 from J; bases not matched to a gene: 2. CDR1 MDHEN and CDR2 SYDVKM come from the germline V gene. The length of the CDR3 is 16 residues.

The chain joins TRBV19 to TRBJ2-5, with 10 nucleotides matching TRBD2. The germline CDR1 and CDR2 sequences are LNHDA and SQIVND (reference sequence). The CDR3 contains 16 residues. With V trimmed by 5 bases and J by 5 bases, 11 bases remained unmatched. This CDR3 is CASSRPAGGPRETQYF. CDR3 DNA: TGTGCCAGTAGTCGTCCAGCGGGAGGGCCCAGGGAGACCCAGTACTTC. The variable domain in full, with the rest retrieved from reference TRBV19 and TRBJ2-5, is DGGITQSPKYLFRKEGQNVTLSCEQNLNHDAMYWYRQDPGQGLRLIYYSQIVNDFQKGDIAEGYSVSREKKESFPLTVTSAQKNPTAFYLCASSRPAGGPRETQYFGPGTRLLVL.

The V and J genes are TRBV10-3 and TRBJ1-2, with a tentative D call TRBD1 (6 bases). The CDR3 runs 15 residues. Looked up from germline, CDR1 is ENHRY and CDR2 is SYGVKD. The V and J ends lost 6 bases and 7 bases respectively, with 21 bases between them. CDR3 protein: CAISDPTGLGSGYTF. CDR3 bases: TGTGCCATCAGCGACCCAACAGGGTTAGGCTCTGGCTACACCTTC.

The rearrangement joins TRBV6-6 to TRBJ1-5, with D possibly being TRBD1 (5 bases). Trimming pared 6 bases from V and 5 bases from J, leaving 14 bases between. The CDR3 is 14 amino acids. Looked up from germline, CDR1 is MNHNY and CDR2 is SVGAGI (reference sequence). CDR3 DNA sequence: TGTGCCAGCAGGCTAGGGGAAGGAGATCAGCCCCAGCATTTT. Amino acid sequence: CASRLGEGDQPQHF.

V is TRBV6-5 and J is TRBJ2-7, with D possibly TRBD1 on 5 matching bases. Germline-derived CDR1 and CDR2 are MNHEY and SVGAGI. This CDR3 has 16 amino acids. The germline V and J ends were trimmed by 2 bases and 2 bases, with 16 bases remaining between them. CDR3 residues: CASSYTARAGPYEQYF. Written as DNA, the CDR3 is TGTGCCAGCAGTTACACCGCGAGAGCAGGGCCCTACGAGCAGTACTTC.

This CDR3 is CASSLRDYVRSAKNIQYF. CDR3 nucleotides: TGCGCCAGCAGCTTGCGGGACTACGTTAGATCAGCCAAAAACATTCAGTACTTC. The rearrangement links TRBV5-1 to TRBJ2-4; 7 nucleotides agree with TRBD2. With 1 base clipped from V and 0 bases from J, the junction kept 10 bases outside the gene matches. Germline V gene data show CDR1 as SGHRS and CDR2 as YFSETQ. The CDR3 sequence is 18 residues long.

This chain uses TRBV4-1 with TRBJ2-5; 11 bases are shared with TRBD2. CDR1 is MGHRA and CDR2 is YSYEKL in the germline V gene. The CDR3 is 15 amino acids. V lost 4 bases to trimming and J lost 5 bases; unmatched junction nucleotides: 6. Here the CDR3 DNA reads TGCGCCAGCAGCCTTACTAGCGGGAGACCGGAGACCCAGTACTTC. As protein: CASSLTSGRPETQYF.